The clone carrying this T cell receptor (beta chain) has a single count. Authors' processing steps: Reference gene primers were amplified, and this amplification served to estimate nucleated cell counts. TCRdb's table, derived via immunoSEQ multiplex PCR, lists solely in-frame clones and lacks some. D and trimming were read from the DNA, whereas the V and J calls and clone size are those reported in that table. The sample lists about 190,000 clones; less than 90% were seen once. This entry is derived from a study of blood T cell repertoires in COVID-19. Study-wide background: Samples representing acute and convalescent COVID-19 were sourced from the United States, Italy and Spain. Nucleic acid was either cDNA or gDNA, and it came from T cells, B-cell-depleted T cells, or PBMCs.

Germline loops: CDR1 SGHTA, CDR2 FQGNSA. V was shortened by 0 bases and J by 0 bases, with 8 bases between the two germline ends. The CDR3 sequence is 16 residues long. The origin of this receptor is a young man with acute or convalescent COVID-19. The chain combines TRBV7-2 with TRBJ2-2, with D hard to call. Sequencing input: peripheral blood. CDR3 in DNA: TGTGCCAGCAGCTTAGCGGCGGTCACGAACACCGGGGAGCTGTTTTTT. Residues: CASSLAAVTNTGELFF.